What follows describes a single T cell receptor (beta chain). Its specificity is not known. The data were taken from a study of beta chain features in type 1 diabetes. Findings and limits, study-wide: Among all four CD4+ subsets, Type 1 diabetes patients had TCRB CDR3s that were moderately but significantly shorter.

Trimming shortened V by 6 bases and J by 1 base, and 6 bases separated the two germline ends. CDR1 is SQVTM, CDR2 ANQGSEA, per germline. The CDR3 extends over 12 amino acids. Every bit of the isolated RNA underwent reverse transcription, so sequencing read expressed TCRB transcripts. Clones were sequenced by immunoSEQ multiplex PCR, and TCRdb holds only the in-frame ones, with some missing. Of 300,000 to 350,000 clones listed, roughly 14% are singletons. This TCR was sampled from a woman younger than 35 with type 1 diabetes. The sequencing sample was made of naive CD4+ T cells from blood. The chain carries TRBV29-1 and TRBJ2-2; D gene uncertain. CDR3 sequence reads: CSVEKNTGELFF. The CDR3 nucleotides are TGCAGCGTAGAGAAGAACACCGGGGAGCTGTTTTTT.